This TCR beta chain was found in a study of shared T cell receptors in the human thymus. There are 13 residues in the CDR3. Germline values: CDR1 MRHNA, CDR2 SNTAGT. Trimming cost V 3 bases and J 4 bases; bases outside gene matches: 0. A single count supports this clone. Generated by immunoSEQ multiplex PCR, the TCRdb table keeps only in-frame clones and is missing some. The sample lists some 720,000 clones, approximately 90% occurring once. A further study also used this sample, focusing on human thymus T cells. That report notes: Immunologically healthy infants in Finland undergoing congenital heart defect surgery were the donors. The source of the thymus tissue was resections taken during corrective heart surgery. Repertoires sampled from thymus and blood appeared biased in V and J gene usage. The related literature has documented a marked overlap of thymic repertoires among unrelated individuals.

The source material was thymocytes. The receptor comes from a boy younger than two with a congenital heart defect. This chain connects TRBV6-4 to TRBJ2-5, with 9 bases lining up with TRBD1. CDR3 DNA: TGTGCCAGCAGTGAGACAGGGGGAGAGACCCAGTACTTC. Translating it yields CASSETGGETQYF.